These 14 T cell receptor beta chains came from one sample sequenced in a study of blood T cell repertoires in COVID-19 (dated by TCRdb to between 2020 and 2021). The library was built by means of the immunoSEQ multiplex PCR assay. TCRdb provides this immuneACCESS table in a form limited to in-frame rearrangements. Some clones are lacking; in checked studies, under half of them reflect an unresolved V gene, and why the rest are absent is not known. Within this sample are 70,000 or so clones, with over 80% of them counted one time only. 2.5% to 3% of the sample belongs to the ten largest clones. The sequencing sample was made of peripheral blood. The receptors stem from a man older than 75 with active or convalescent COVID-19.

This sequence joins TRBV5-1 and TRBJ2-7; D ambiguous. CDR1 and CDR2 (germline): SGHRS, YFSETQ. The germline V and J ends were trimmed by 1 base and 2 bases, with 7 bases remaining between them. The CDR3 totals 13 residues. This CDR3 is CASSLQAAYEQYF. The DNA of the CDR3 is TGCGCCAGCAGCTTGCAGGCCGCCTACGAGCAGTACTTC.

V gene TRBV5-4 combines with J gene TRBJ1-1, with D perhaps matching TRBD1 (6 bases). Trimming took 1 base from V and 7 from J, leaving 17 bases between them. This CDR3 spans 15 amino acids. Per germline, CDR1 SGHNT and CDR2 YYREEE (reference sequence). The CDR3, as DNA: TGTGCCAGCAGCTTGTTGCGGGGGCTGAATAGTGAAGCTTTCTTT. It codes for CASSLLRGLNSEAFF.

CDR3: CASIKGRGYEQYF. The DNA of the CDR3 is TGTGCCAGCATCAAGGGGAGGGGTTACGAGCAGTACTTC. The V and J genes are TRBV28 and TRBJ2-7, with 7 positions matching TRBD2. Unmatched junction bases numbered 7, after V lost 7 bases and J lost 4 bases. The CDR3 is 13 amino acids. Per the germline V gene, CDR1 is MDHEN and CDR2 is SYDVKM.

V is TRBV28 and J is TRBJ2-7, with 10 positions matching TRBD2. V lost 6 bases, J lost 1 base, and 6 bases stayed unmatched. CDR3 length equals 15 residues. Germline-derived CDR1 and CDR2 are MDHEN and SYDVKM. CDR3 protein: CASSQILAGSYEQYF. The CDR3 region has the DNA TGTGCCAGCAGCCAAATACTAGCGGGATCCTACGAGCAGTACTTC.

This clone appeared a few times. This CDR3 reads CASRSTGPWAKNIQYF. The CDR3 DNA is TGTGCCAGCAGGTCAACAGGGCCCTGGGCCAAAAACATTCAGTACTTC. This chain joins TRBV11-2 and TRBJ2-4, with D possibly TRBD1 on 6 matching bases. This CDR3 is 16 amino acids long. Trimming shortened V by 6 bases and J by 1 base, and 16 bases separated the two germline ends. The germline V gene encodes CDR1 SGHAT and CDR2 FQNNGV.

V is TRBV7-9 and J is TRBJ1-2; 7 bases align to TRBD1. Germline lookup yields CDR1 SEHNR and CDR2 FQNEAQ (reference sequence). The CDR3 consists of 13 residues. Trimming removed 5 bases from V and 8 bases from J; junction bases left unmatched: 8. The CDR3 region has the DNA TGTGCCAGCAGCCCCGACAGGGTTGGAGGCTACACCTTC. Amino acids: CASSPDRVGGYTF.

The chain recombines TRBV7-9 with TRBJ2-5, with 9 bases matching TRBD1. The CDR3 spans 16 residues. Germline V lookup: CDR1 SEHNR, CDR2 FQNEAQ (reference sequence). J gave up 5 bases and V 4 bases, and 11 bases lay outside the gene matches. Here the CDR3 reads CASSSTGTGNSETQYF. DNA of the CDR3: TGTGCCAGCAGCTCGACCGGGACAGGGAACTCGGAGACCCAGTACTTC.

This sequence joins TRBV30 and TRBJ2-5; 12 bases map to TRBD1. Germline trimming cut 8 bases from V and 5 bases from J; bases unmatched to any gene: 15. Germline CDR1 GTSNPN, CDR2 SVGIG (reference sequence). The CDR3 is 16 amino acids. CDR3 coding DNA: TGTGCCGGGACCGAGGGGACAGGGGGCCGTCCGGAGACCCAGTACTTC. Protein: CAGTEGTGGRPETQYF.

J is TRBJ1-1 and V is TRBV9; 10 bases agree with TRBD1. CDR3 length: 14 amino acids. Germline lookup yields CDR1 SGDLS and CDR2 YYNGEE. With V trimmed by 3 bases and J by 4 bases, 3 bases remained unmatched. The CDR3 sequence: CASSGDRGVTEAFF. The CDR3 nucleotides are TGTGCCAGCAGCGGGGACAGGGGTGTCACTGAAGCTTTCTTT.

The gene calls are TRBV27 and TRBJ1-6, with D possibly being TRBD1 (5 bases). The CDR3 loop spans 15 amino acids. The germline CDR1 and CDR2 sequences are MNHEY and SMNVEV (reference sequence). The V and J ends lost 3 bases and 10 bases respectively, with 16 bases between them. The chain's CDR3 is CASSLEGRRGSPLHF. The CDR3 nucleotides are TGTGCCAGCAGTTTGGAGGGGCGCCGGGGGTCACCCCTCCACTTT.

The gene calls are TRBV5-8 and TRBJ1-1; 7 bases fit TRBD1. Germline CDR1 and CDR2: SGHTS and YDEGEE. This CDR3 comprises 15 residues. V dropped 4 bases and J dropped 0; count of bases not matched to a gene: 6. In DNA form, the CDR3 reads TGTGCCAGCAGCGTGGGGGACAGCCTGAACACTGAAGCTTTCTTT. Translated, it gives CASSVGDSLNTEAFF.

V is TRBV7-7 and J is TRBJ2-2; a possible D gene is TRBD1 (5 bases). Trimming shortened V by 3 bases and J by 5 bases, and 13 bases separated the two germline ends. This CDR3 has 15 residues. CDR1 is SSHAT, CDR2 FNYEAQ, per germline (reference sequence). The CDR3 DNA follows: TGTGCCAGCAGCTTTTCCAGGGCCGGAACCGGGGAGCTGTTTTTT. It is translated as CASSFSRAGTGELFF.

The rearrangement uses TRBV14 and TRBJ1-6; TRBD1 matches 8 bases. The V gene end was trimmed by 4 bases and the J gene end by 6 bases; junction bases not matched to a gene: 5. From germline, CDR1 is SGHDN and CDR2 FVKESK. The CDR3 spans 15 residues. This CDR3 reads CASSLPDRVNSPLHF. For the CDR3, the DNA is TGTGCCAGCAGCCTACCGGACAGGGTTAATTCACCCCTCCACTTT.

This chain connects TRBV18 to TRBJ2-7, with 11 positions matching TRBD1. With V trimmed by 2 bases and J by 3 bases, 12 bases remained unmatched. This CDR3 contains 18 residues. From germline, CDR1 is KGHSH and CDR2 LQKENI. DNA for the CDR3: TGTGCCAGCTCACCAGGACAGGGGGCGTCTAGCGGACTCTACGAGCAGTACTTC. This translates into CASSPGQGASSGLYEQYF.